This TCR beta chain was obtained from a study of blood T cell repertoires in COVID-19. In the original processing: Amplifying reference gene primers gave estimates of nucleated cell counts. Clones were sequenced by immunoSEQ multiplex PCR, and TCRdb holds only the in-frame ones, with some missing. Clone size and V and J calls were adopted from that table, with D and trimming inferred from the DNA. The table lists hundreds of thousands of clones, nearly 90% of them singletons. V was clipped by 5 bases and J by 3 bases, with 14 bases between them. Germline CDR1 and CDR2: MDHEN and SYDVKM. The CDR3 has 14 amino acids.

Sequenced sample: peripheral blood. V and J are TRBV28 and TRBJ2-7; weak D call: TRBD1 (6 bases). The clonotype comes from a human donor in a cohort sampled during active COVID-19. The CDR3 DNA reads TGTGCCAGCAGTCAACAGACAGGCAGCTACGAGCAGTACTTC. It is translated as CASSQQTGSYEQYF.